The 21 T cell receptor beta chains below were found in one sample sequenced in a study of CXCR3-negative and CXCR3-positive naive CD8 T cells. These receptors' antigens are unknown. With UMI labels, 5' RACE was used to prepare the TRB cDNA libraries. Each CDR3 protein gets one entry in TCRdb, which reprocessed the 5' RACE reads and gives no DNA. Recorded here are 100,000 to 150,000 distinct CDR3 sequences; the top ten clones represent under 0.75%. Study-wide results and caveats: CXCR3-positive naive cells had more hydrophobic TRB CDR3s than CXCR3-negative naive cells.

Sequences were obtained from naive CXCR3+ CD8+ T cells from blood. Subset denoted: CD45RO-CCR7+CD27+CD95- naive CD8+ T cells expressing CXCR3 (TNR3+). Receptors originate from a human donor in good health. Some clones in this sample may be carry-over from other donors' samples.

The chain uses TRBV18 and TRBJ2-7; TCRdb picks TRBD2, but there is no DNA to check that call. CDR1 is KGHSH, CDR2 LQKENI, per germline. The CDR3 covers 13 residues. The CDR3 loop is CASSPPEGREQYF.

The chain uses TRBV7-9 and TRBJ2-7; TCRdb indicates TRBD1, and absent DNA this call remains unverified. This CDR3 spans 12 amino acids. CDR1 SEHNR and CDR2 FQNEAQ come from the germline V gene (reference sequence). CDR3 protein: CASRQGTYEQYF.

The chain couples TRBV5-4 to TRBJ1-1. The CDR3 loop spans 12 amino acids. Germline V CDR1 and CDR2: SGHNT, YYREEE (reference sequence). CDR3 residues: CASSLDRVEAFF.

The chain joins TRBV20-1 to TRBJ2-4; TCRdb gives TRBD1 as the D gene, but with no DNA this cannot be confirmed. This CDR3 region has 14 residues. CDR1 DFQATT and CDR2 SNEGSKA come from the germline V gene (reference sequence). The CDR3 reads CSARGAGWENIQYF.

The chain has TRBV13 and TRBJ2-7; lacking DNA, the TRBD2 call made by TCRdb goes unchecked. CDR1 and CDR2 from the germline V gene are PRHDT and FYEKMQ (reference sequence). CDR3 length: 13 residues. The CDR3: CASSPGPRDEQYF. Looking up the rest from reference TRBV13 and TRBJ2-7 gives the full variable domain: AAGVIQSPRHLIKEKRETATLKCYPIPRHDTVYWYQQGPGQDPQFLISFYEKMQSDKGSIPDRFSAQQFSDYHSELNMSSLELGDSALYFCASSPGPRDEQYFGPGTRLTVT.

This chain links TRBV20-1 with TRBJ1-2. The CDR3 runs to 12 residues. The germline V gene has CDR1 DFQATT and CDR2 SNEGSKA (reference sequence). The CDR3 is CSARDYGGGYTF.

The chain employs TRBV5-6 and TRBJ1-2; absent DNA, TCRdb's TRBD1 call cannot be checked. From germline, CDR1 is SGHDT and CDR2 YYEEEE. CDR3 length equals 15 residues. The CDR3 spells CASIHQPGAPDGYTF.

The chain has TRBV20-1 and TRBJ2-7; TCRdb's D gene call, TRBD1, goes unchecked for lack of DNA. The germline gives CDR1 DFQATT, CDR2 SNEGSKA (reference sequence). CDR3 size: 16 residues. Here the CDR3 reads CSARDHAGAGSYEQYF.

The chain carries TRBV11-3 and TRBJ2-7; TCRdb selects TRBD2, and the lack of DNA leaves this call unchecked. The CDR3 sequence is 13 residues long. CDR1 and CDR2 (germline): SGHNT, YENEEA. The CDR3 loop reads CASGRSFDYEQYF. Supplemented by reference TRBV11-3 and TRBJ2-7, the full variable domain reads EAGVVQSPRYKIIEKKQPVAFWCNPISGHNTLYWYLQNLGQGPELLIRYENEEAVDDSQLPKDRFSAERLKGVDSTLKIQPAELGDSAVYLCASGRSFDYEQYFGPGTRLTVT.

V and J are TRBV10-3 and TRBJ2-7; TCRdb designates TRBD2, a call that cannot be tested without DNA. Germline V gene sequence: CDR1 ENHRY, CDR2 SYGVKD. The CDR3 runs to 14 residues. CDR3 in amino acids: CAINRGGAGGEQYF.

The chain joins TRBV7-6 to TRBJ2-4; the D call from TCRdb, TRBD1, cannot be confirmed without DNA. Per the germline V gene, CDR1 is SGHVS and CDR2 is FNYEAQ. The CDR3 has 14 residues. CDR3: CASSPLMGQDIQYF.

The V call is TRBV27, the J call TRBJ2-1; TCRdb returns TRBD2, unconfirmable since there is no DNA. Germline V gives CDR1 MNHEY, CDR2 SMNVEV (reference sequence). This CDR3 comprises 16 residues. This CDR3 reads CASSLSGTSVYNEQFF.

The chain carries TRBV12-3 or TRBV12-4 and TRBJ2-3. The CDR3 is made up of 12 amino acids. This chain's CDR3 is CASSLGKDTQYF.

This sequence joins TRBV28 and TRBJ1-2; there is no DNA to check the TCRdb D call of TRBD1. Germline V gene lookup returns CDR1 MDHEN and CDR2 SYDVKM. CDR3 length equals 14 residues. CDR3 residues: CASSFPPRGNGYTF.

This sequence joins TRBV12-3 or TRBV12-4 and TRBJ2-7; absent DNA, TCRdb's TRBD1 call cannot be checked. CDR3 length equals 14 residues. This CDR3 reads CASSFGTNPYEQYF.

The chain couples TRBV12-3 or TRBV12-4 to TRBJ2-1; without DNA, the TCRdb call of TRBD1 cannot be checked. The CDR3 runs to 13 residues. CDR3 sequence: CASSVGQGNEQFF.

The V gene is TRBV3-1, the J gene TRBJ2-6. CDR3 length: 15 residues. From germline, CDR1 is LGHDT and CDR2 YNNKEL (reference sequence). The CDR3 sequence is CASSPGPSGANVLTF.

The CDR3 spells CSARGERTDTQYF. The gene calls are TRBV20-1 and TRBJ2-3. Germline V gene lookup returns CDR1 DFQATT and CDR2 SNEGSKA (reference sequence). The CDR3 is 13 residues long.

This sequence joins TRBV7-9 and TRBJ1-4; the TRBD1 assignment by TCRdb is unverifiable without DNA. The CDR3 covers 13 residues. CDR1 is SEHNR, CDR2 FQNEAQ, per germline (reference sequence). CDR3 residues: CASSSGGDEKLFF. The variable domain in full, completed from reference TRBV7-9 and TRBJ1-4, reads DTGVSQNPRHKITKRGQNVTFRCDPISEHNRLYWYRQTLGQGPEFLTYFQNEAQLEKSRLLSDRFSAERPKGSFSTLEIQRTEQGDSAMYLCASSSGGDEKLFFGSGTQLSVL.

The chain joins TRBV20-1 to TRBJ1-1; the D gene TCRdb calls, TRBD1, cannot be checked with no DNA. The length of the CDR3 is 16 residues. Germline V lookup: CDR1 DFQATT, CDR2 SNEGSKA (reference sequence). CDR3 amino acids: CSARTRTGGMNTEAFF.

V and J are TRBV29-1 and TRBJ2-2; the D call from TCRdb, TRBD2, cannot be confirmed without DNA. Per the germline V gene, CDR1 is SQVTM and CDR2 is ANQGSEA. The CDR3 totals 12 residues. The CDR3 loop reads CSVALGTGELFF.